This paragraph reports one T cell receptor (beta chain). V lost 0 bases to trimming and J lost 5 bases, with 12 bases between them. In germline, CDR1 is SGHRS, CDR2 YFSETQ. The CDR3 length is 15 residues. The data belong to a study of technical replicates of blood from a few donors. Method: immunoSEQ multiplex PCR; TCRdb's copy keeps in-frame clones and lacks some. The sample consists of some 85,000 clones, around 94% of them appearing once. The sample comprised T cells isolated from PBMCs. The V and J genes are TRBV5-1 and TRBJ2-1; D may be TRBD1 (5 bases). This receptor was taken from a human donor in good health. The CDR3 region has the DNA TGCGCCAGCAGCTTGGCCCGAGGACACCACAATGAGCAGTTCTTC. This gives the protein CASSLARGHHNEQFF.